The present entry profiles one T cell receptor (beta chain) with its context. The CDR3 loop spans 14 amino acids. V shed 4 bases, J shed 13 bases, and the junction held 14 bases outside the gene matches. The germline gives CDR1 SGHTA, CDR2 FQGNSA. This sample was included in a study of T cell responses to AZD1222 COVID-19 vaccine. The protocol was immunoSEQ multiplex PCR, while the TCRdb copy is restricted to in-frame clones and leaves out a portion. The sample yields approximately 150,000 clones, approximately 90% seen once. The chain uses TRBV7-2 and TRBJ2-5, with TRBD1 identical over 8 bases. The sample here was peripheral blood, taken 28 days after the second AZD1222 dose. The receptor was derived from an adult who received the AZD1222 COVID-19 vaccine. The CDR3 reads CASSSGGQGFLRYF. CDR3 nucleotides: TGTGCCAGCAGCTCGGGTGGACAGGGATTCTTACGGTACTTC.